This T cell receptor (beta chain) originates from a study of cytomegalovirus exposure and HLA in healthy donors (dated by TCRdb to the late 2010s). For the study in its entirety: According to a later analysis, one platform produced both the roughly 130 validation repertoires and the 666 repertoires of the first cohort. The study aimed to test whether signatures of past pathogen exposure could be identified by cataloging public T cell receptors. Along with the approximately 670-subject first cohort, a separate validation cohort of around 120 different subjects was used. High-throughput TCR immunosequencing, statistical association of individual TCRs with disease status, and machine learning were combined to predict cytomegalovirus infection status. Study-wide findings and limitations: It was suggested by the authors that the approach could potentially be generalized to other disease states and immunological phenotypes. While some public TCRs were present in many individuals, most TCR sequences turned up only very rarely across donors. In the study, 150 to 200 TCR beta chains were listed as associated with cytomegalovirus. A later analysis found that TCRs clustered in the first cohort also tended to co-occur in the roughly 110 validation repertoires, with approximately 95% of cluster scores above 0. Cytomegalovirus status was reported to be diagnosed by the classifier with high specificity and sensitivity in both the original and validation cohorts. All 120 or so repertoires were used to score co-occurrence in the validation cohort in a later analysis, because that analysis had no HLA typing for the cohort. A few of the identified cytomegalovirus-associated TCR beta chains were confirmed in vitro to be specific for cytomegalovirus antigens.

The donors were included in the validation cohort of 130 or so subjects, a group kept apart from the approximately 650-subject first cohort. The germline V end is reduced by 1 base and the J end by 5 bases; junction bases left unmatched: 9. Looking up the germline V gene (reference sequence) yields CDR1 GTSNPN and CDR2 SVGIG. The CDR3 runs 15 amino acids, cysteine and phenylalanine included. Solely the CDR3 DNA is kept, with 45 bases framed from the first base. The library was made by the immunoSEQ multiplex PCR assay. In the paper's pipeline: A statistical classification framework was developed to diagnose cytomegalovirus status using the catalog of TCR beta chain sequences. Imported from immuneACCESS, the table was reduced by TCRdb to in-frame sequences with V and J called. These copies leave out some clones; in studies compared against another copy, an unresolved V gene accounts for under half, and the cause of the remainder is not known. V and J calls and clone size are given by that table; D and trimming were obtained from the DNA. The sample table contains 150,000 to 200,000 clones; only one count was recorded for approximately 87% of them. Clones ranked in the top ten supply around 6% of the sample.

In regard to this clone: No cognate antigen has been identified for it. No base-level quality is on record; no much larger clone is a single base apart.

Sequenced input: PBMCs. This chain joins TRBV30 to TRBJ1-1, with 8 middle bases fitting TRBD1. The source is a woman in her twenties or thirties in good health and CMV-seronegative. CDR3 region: CAWSGDQGAVTEAFF. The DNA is TGTGCCTGGAGTGGAGACCAGGGGGCGGTTACTGAAGCTTTCTTT.